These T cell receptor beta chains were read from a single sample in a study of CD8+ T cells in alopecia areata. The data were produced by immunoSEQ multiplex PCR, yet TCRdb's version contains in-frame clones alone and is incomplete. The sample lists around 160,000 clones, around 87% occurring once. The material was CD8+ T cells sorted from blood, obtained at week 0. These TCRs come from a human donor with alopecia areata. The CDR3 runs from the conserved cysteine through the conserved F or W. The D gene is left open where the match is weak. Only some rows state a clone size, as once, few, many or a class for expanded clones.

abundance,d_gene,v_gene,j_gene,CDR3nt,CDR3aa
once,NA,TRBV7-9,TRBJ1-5,TGTGCCAGCAGCTTAGCAGACAGACTCCAGCATTTT,CASSLADRLQHF
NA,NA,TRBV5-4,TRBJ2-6,TGTGCCAGCAGCCTTTCTGGGGCCAACGTCCTGACTTTC,CASSLSGANVLTF
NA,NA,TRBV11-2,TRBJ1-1,TGTGCCAGCAGCTTAAGTGGGATGGACACTGAAGCTTTCTTT,CASSLSGMDTEAFF
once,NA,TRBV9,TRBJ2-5,TGTGCCAGCAGCGTAGGGTTCGGTCCCCAGTACTTC,CASSVGFGPQYF
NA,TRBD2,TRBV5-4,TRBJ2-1,TGTGCCAGCGCCTGGCGCGGGAGAAAGACGAGCAATGAGCAGTTCTTC,CASAWRGRKTSNEQFF
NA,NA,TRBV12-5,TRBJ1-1,TGTGCTAGTGGGCCAGGGTTTACTGAAGCTTTCTTT,CASGPGFTEAFF
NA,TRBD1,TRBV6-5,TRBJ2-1,TGTGCCAGCAGTAGACCGGGACAGGGGAATGAGCAGTTCTTC,CASSRPGQGNEQFF
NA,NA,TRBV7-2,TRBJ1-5,TGTGCCAGCAGCTTAGCGATGCAGATCAGGGGTTTTCAGCCCCAGCATTTT,CASSLAMQIRGFQPQHF
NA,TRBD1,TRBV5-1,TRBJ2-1,TGCGCCAGCAGCACCGGGACAGGGAGCCCCAGCGAGCAGTTCTTC,CASSTGTGSPSEQFF
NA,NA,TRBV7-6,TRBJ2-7,TGTGCCAGCAGCTTAAACGAGGTATCCTACGAGCAGTACTTC,CASSLNEVSYEQYF
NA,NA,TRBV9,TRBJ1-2,TGTGCCAGCAGCTTAACATTGTCCGGATCGGTGGGCTACACCTTC,CASSLTLSGSVGYTF
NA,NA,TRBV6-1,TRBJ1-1,TGTGCCAGCAGTGAATCGGACCTGAACACTGAAGCTTTCTTT,CASSESDLNTEAFF
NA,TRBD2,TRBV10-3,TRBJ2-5,TGTGCCATCTGGAGCGGGAGTAGGGTGGAGACCCAGTACTTC,CAIWSGSRVETQYF
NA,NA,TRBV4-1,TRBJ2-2,TGCGCCAGCAGCCAAGGGGTCTCCACCGGGGAGCTGTTTTTT,CASSQGVSTGELFF
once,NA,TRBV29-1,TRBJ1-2,TGCAGCGTTGAAGATTTGGATGCTTATGGCTACACCTTC,CSVEDLDAYGYTF
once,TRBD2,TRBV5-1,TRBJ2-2,TGCGCCAGCAGCATAGCGGGGCCGAACACCGGGGAGCTGTTTTTT,CASSIAGPNTGELFF
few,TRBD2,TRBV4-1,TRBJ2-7,TGCGCCAGCAGCCAAGGACTAGCGAGGGAGCAGTACTTC,CASSQGLAREQYF
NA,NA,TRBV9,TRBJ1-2,TGTGCCAGCAGCGGCCGGGACGGACTCTATGGCTACACCTTC,CASSGRDGLYGYTF
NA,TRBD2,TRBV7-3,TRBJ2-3,TGTGCCAGCAGCCTAACTAGCGGGGGGCACACAGATACGCAGTATTTT,CASSLTSGGHTDTQYF
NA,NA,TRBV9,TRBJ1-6,TGTGCCAGCAGCTCCCGGGAACCCTATAATTCACCCCTCCACTTT,CASSSREPYNSPLHF
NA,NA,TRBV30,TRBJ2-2,TGTGCCTGGAGTCCGACTTACTCCAACACCGGGGAGCTGTTTTTT,CAWSPTYSNTGELFF
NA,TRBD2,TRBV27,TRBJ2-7,TGTGCCAGCAGCCCTACTAGCGGGAGGGCCGGGGAGCAGTACTTC,CASSPTSGRAGEQYF
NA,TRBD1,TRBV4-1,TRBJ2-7,TGCGCCAGCAGCCAAGTTGAGACAGGGTCCTACGAGCAGTACTTC,CASSQVETGSYEQYF
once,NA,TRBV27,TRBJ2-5,TGTGCCAGCAGTTTATCGGGCAGGGACCCGTACCAAGAGACCCAGTACTTC,CASSLSGRDPYQETQYF
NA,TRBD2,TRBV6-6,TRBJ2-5,TGTGCCAGCAGTTACCCGGGACTAGATATTGCGACCCAGTACTTC,CASSYPGLDIATQYF
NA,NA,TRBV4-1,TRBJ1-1,TGCGCCAGCAGCCAAGTTCAGGGTATCACTGAAGCTTTCTTT,CASSQVQGITEAFF
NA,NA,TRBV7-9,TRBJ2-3,TGTGCCAGCAGCCGAAGCGGAGATACGCAGTATTTT,CASSRSGDTQYF
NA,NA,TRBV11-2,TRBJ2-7,TGTGCCAGCAGCGGTTTCATGTGGGAACTTTACGGCGAGCAGTACTTC,CASSGFMWELYGEQYF
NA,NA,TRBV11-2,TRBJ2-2,TGTGCCAGCAGCTTAGAGGGCGACCTATGGGAAAAAATCGGGGAGCTGTTTTTT,CASSLEGDLWEKIGELFF
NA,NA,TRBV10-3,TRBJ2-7,TGTGCCATCAGTGAGCTGTCAGGGCACGAGCAGTACTTC,CAISELSGHEQYF
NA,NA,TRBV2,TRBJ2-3,TGTGCCAGCAGTGAAGGGGTTTTCGGTACGCAGTATTTT,CASSEGVFGTQYF
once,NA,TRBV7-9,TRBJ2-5,TGTGCCAGCAGCATTAGCGGACAAGAGACCCAGTACTTC,CASSISGQETQYF
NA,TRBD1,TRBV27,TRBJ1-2,TGTGCCAGCAGCCCACAGGGGAGCGAGCGCTATGGCTACACCTTC,CASSPQGSERYGYTF
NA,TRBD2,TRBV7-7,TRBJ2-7,TGTGCTAGCAGTCCTGGGGGTAGCGGGACTTACGAGCAGTACTTC,CASSPGGSGTYEQYF
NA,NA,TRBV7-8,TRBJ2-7,TGTGCCAGCAGCCCTACAGAAGCTTACGAGCAGTACTTC,CASSPTEAYEQYF
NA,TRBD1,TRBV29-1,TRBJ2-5,TGCAGCGTCATACCGACAGGGCTCTTCCAAGAGACCCAGTACTTC,CSVIPTGLFQETQYF
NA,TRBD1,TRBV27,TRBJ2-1,TGTGCCAGCAGTCCGGTTTTCCCGGGACAGGGTGACAATGAGCAGTTCTTC,CASSPVFPGQGDNEQFF
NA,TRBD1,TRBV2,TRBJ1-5,TGTGCCAGCAGTGAAGCGCAGGACAGGGGCCCTTTCTTTAGCAATCAGCCCCAGCATTTT,CASSEAQDRGPFFSNQPQHF
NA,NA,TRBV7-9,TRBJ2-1,TGTGCCAGCAGCTTGGGCGGTGAGCAGTTCTTC,CASSLGGEQFF
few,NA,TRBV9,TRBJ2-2,TGTGCCAGCAGCGTAGGGGACACCGGGGAGCTGTTTTTT,CASSVGDTGELFF
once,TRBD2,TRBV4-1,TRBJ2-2,TGCGCCAGCAGCCAAGGGGGACTAGGCGGCACCGGGGAGCTGTTTTTT,CASSQGGLGGTGELFF